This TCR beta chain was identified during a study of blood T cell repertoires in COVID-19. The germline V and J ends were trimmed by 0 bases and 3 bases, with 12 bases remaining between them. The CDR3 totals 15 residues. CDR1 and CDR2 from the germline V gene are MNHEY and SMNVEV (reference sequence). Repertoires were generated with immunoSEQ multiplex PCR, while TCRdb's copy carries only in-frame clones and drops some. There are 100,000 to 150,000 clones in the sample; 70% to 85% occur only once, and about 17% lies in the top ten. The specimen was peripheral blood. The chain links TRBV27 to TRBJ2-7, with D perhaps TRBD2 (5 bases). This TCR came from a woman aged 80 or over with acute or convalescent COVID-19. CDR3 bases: TGTGCCAGCAGTTTATCCCGGACTGGAAACTACGAGCAGTACTTC. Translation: CASSLSRTGNYEQYF.